Listed below are T cell receptor beta chains from one sample, sequenced in a study of blood T cell repertoires in COVID-19. Measured with immunoSEQ multiplex PCR; TCRdb has only the in-frame clones, and not every one. The sample carries approximately 290,000 clones, 80% to 95% recorded once. Sample: PBMCs or T cells enriched from blood (not recorded which). The receptors originated from a woman aged 25 to 39 who had recovered from COVID-19. Both conserved end residues are part of each CDR3. The order of the fields is V gene, J gene, CDR3 length, D gene, clone size, CDR3 DNA, CDR3 protein. The D gene is left open where the match is weak. Size values are once, few and many counts, or a class for expanded clones, and some rows have none.

v_call: TRBV7-3
j_call: TRBJ2-1
cdr3_length: 18
d_call: TRBD2
clone_size: -
cdr3_nt: TGTGCCAGCAGCTTACAGGCTAGCGGGAGGCTATCTTACAATGAGCAGTTCTTC
cdr3_aa: CASSLQASGRLSYNEQFF

v_call: TRBV28
j_call: TRBJ1-1
cdr3_length: 15
d_call: TRBD1
clone_size: -
cdr3_nt: TGTGCCAGCAGCGCGGGACAGGGAGTCCCTTACGAAGCTTTCTTT
cdr3_aa: CASSAGQGVPYEAFF

v_call: TRBV19
j_call: TRBJ1-3
cdr3_length: 15
d_call: TRBD1
clone_size: -
cdr3_nt: TGTGCCAGTAGTCGACCGGGACAGGGACGAAACACCATATATTTT
cdr3_aa: CASSRPGQGRNTIYF

v_call: TRBV2
j_call: TRBJ2-7
cdr3_length: 13
d_call: TRBD1
clone_size: -
cdr3_nt: TGTGCCAGCAGTGTTGGACAGGGTTACGAGCAGTACTTC
cdr3_aa: CASSVGQGYEQYF

v_call: TRBV5-6
j_call: TRBJ2-6
cdr3_length: 18
d_call: TRBD1
clone_size: -
cdr3_nt: TGTGCCAGCAGCTTTAGACAGGGAATATTATCTGGGGCCAACGTCCTGACTTTC
cdr3_aa: CASSFRQGILSGANVLTF

v_call: TRBV7-9
j_call: TRBJ2-3
cdr3_length: 15
d_call: TRBD2
clone_size: -
cdr3_nt: TGTGCCAGCAGCTCAGCGGGAGTTAGCACAGATACGCAGTATTTT
cdr3_aa: CASSSAGVSTDTQYF

v_call: TRBV29-1
j_call: TRBJ2-1
cdr3_length: 14
d_call: TRBD2
clone_size: -
cdr3_nt: TGCAGCGTTGGGGCGGGAGGGCCATACAATGAGCAGTTCTTC
cdr3_aa: CSVGAGGPYNEQFF

v_call: TRBV23-1
j_call: TRBJ1-5
cdr3_length: 15
d_call: TRBD1
clone_size: -
cdr3_nt: TGCGCCAGCAGTCAGGGGGACAGAAGCAATCAGCCCCAGCATTTT
cdr3_aa: CASSQGDRSNQPQHF

v_call: TRBV29-1
j_call: TRBJ1-2
cdr3_length: 16
d_call: -
clone_size: -
cdr3_nt: TGCAGCACCAAAGCCGGGACTCCTGTTCCAGTCTATGGCTACACCTTC
cdr3_aa: CSTKAGTPVPVYGYTF

v_call: TRBV19
j_call: TRBJ2-5
cdr3_length: 14
d_call: -
clone_size: -
cdr3_nt: TGTGCCAGTAGTATACCCGCAGGTGGGGAGACCCAGTACTTC
cdr3_aa: CASSIPAGGETQYF

v_call: TRBV28
j_call: TRBJ2-2
cdr3_length: 15
d_call: -
clone_size: -
cdr3_nt: TGTGCCAGCACCGACGGACACTCGAACACCGGGGAGCTGTTTTTT
cdr3_aa: CASTDGHSNTGELFF

v_call: TRBV30
j_call: TRBJ2-5
cdr3_length: 15
d_call: TRBD1
clone_size: -
cdr3_nt: TGTGCCTGGAGTGTTGGGACAGGCCTCATGGAGACCCAGTACTTC
cdr3_aa: CAWSVGTGLMETQYF

v_call: TRBV4-3
j_call: TRBJ2-1
cdr3_length: 15
d_call: TRBD2
clone_size: -
cdr3_nt: TGCGCCAGCAGCCGGGCCACTAGCGGTTACAATGAGCAGTTCTTC
cdr3_aa: CASSRATSGYNEQFF

v_call: TRBV4-2
j_call: TRBJ1-6
cdr3_length: 16
d_call: TRBD1
clone_size: -
cdr3_nt: TGTGCCAGCAGCCAAGAGCTCAGGGGGCTCGGTTCACCCCTCCACTTT
cdr3_aa: CASSQELRGLGSPLHF

v_call: TRBV7-9
j_call: TRBJ2-1
cdr3_length: 13
d_call: TRBD2
clone_size: -
cdr3_nt: TGTGCCAGCAGCCCCCGGACTAGCGCAGAGCAGTTCTTC
cdr3_aa: CASSPRTSAEQFF

v_call: TRBV2
j_call: TRBJ2-1
cdr3_length: 15
d_call: -
clone_size: -
cdr3_nt: TGTGCCAGCAGTGATCGAAGGGGCCCGGTCAATGAGCAGTTCTTC
cdr3_aa: CASSDRRGPVNEQFF

v_call: TRBV18
j_call: TRBJ1-4
cdr3_length: 15
d_call: -
clone_size: -
cdr3_nt: TGTGCCAGCTCACCGGAGCGTATATTTTTGGCTGAACTGTTTTTT
cdr3_aa: CASSPERIFLAELFF

v_call: TRBV14
j_call: TRBJ1-6
cdr3_length: 17
d_call: TRBD1
clone_size: -
cdr3_nt: TGTGCCAGCAGCCAAGAGACAGGGTGGTCCTATAATTCACCCCTCCACTTT
cdr3_aa: CASSQETGWSYNSPLHF

v_call: TRBV29-1
j_call: TRBJ2-1
cdr3_length: 13
d_call: -
clone_size: -
cdr3_nt: TGCAGCGCCGGGACAAATAACCTCAATGAGCAGTTCTTC
cdr3_aa: CSAGTNNLNEQFF

v_call: TRBV9
j_call: TRBJ2-1
cdr3_length: 15
d_call: -
clone_size: -
cdr3_nt: TGTGCCAGCAGAGCCGACAGTAACTCCTACAATGAGCAGTTCTTC
cdr3_aa: CASRADSNSYNEQFF

v_call: TRBV28
j_call: TRBJ2-4
cdr3_length: 14
d_call: TRBD1
clone_size: -
cdr3_nt: TGTGCCAGCAGTTTAACAGGGGGTAAAAACATTCAGTACTTC
cdr3_aa: CASSLTGGKNIQYF

v_call: TRBV6-1
j_call: TRBJ2-7
cdr3_length: 16
d_call: TRBD2
clone_size: -
cdr3_nt: TGTGCCAGCAGTGGGGGGACTAGCGGGAGCTCCTACGAGCAGTACTTC
cdr3_aa: CASSGGTSGSSYEQYF

v_call: TRBV28
j_call: TRBJ2-1
cdr3_length: 11
d_call: -
clone_size: -
cdr3_nt: TGTGCCAGCAGCTATTACAATGAGCAGTTCTTC
cdr3_aa: CASSYYNEQFF

v_call: TRBV24-1
j_call: TRBJ2-7
cdr3_length: 14
d_call: -
clone_size: -
cdr3_nt: TGTGCCACCAGTGATTCAGGACTATCCTACGAGCAGTACTTC
cdr3_aa: CATSDSGLSYEQYF

v_call: TRBV5-8
j_call: TRBJ1-3
cdr3_length: 15
d_call: -
clone_size: -
cdr3_nt: TGTGCCAGCAGCTTGACCAGGTTCTCTGGAAACACCATATATTTT
cdr3_aa: CASSLTRFSGNTIYF

v_call: TRBV7-8
j_call: TRBJ2-1
cdr3_length: 12
d_call: TRBD1
clone_size: -
cdr3_nt: TGTGCCAGCAGCCGGACAGGGTTGGAGCAGTTCTTC
cdr3_aa: CASSRTGLEQFF

v_call: TRBV6-5
j_call: TRBJ1-4
cdr3_length: 14
d_call: -
clone_size: -
cdr3_nt: TGTGCCAGCAGAGCGGGAGGAGCTAATGAAAAACTGTTTTTT
cdr3_aa: CASRAGGANEKLFF

v_call: TRBV7-2
j_call: TRBJ1-5
cdr3_length: 11
d_call: -
clone_size: -
cdr3_nt: TGTGCCAGCAGCTTTACCGGGCCCCAGCATTTT
cdr3_aa: CASSFTGPQHF

v_call: TRBV19
j_call: TRBJ1-5
cdr3_length: 13
d_call: -
clone_size: once
cdr3_nt: TGTGCCAGTAGTATTCGGAGGGATCAGCCCCAGCATTTT
cdr3_aa: CASSIRRDQPQHF

v_call: TRBV4-3
j_call: TRBJ1-6
cdr3_length: 17
d_call: -
clone_size: -
cdr3_nt: TGCGCCAGCAGCCAAGATTTAATGACGGGGAGGTATTCACCCCTCCACTTT
cdr3_aa: CASSQDLMTGRYSPLHF

v_call: TRBV29-1
j_call: TRBJ2-1
cdr3_length: 14
d_call: -
clone_size: -
cdr3_nt: TGCAGCGTTGATTTGCGGGAACTCTACAATGAGCAGTTCTTC
cdr3_aa: CSVDLRELYNEQFF

v_call: TRBV27
j_call: TRBJ1-5
cdr3_length: 14
d_call: -
clone_size: -
cdr3_nt: TGTGCCAGCATGACGGTTGGAGTAAATCAGCCCCAGCATTTT
cdr3_aa: CASMTVGVNQPQHF

v_call: TRBV7-8
j_call: TRBJ2-7
cdr3_length: 16
d_call: TRBD2
clone_size: -
cdr3_nt: TGTGCCAGCAGCCTCCTAGCGGGAGGGCCCTCCTACGAGCAGTACTTC
cdr3_aa: CASSLLAGGPSYEQYF

v_call: TRBV20-1
j_call: TRBJ2-5
cdr3_length: 11
d_call: -
clone_size: -
cdr3_nt: TGCAGTGCTAGATGGGAAGGGGCCCAGTACTTC
cdr3_aa: CSARWEGAQYF

v_call: TRBV28
j_call: TRBJ2-6
cdr3_length: 15
d_call: TRBD1
clone_size: once
cdr3_nt: TGTGCCAGCCACGGACAGGGGACTGGGGCCAACGTCCTGACTTTC
cdr3_aa: CASHGQGTGANVLTF

v_call: TRBV11-2
j_call: TRBJ2-7
cdr3_length: 13
d_call: -
clone_size: -
cdr3_nt: TGTGCCAGCAGCTTAAGTGCGAGCTACGAGCAGTACTTC
cdr3_aa: CASSLSASYEQYF

v_call: TRBV24-1
j_call: TRBJ1-1
cdr3_length: 11
d_call: -
clone_size: -
cdr3_nt: TGTGCCACCAGTGACGGGGGTATGACTTTCTTT
cdr3_aa: CATSDGGMTFF

v_call: TRBV28
j_call: TRBJ2-2
cdr3_length: 15
d_call: TRBD1
clone_size: -
cdr3_nt: TGTGCCAGTGACAGGGGGCTTATGGGCACCGGGGAGCTGTTTTTT
cdr3_aa: CASDRGLMGTGELFF

v_call: TRBV30
j_call: TRBJ2-7
cdr3_length: 13
d_call: TRBD1
clone_size: -
cdr3_nt: TGTGCCTGGGACAGGGAGATCTCCTACGAGCAGTACTTC
cdr3_aa: CAWDREISYEQYF